Included here is one T cell receptor (beta chain) sequence, with context. The protocol was immunoSEQ multiplex PCR, while the TCRdb copy is restricted to in-frame clones and leaves out a portion. This sample has under 200,000 clones; about 94% occur once, and the top ten carry 8.5%. The data were obtained in a study of control samples from healthy donors and cancer patients. CDR1 is LNHDA, CDR2 SQIVND, per germline (reference sequence). V was pared by 2 bases and J by 5 bases, with 19 bases between. This CDR3 contains 16 residues. The sample taken for sequencing was blood. The source of this sequence is a woman between 40 and 55 years old in good health. The V gene is TRBV19, the J gene TRBJ2-7; TRBD1 is a possible D gene (7 bases). CDR3: CASSIQVAGGLHEQYF. In DNA form, the CDR3 reads TGTGCCAGTAGTATACAGGTGGCAGGGGGGTTACACGAGCAGTACTTC.